This T cell receptor beta chain was profiled in a study of blood T cell repertoires in COVID-19. Study context: From T cells, B-cell-depleted T cells, or PBMCs came the material, which was cDNA or gDNA.

The CDR3 consists of 14 residues. Germline V gives CDR1 SGHTA, CDR2 FQGNSA. Germline trimming cut 4 bases from V and 1 base from J; bases unmatched to any gene: 0. Authors' analysis steps: Counts of nucleated cells, estimated from reference gene primer amplification, were obtained. Produced via immunoSEQ multiplex PCR; TCRdb's table is partial and in-frame only. V and J calls and clone size are those listed in that table; D and trimming were worked out from the DNA. Among around 200,000 clones listed, 75% to 90% were seen once. Sequencing was carried out using peripheral blood. The chain combines TRBV7-2 with TRBJ1-1; 10 bases are shared with TRBD1. The receptor's source is a man in his forties with acute or convalescent COVID-19. The CDR3 DNA reads TGTGCCAGCAGCTGGACAGGGGGGAACACTGAAGCTTTCTTT. As protein: CASSWTGGNTEAFF. The variable domain in full, with the rest retrieved from reference TRBV7-2 and TRBJ1-1, is GAGVSQSPSNKVTEKGKDVELRCDPISGHTALYWYRQSLGQGLEFLIYFQGNSAPDKSGLPSDRFSAERTGGSVSTLTIQRTQQEDSAVYLCASSWTGGNTEAFFGQGTRLTVV.